This T cell receptor beta chain was sequenced in a study of Ad26.COV2.S vaccination and SARS-CoV-2 variants. The germline gives CDR1 MDHEN, CDR2 SYDVKM. V was cut by 4 bases and J by 6 bases, with 12 bases left in between. The CDR3 is 13 residues long. Assay used: immunoSEQ multiplex PCR; TCRdb lists only in-frame clones, some missing. The sample has over 100,000 clones, around three quarters seen once. Here the sequenced sample was peripheral blood, taken after recovery from COVID-19. The TCR comes from a human donor who had recovered from COVID-19. This chain uses TRBV28 with TRBJ1-1; weak D call: TRBD1 (6 bases). For the CDR3, the DNA is TGTGCCAGCAGTTCGACCAGGGGCCCTGAAGCTTTCTTT. This codes for CASSSTRGPEAFF.